This paragraph reports one T cell receptor (beta chain). This sample is drawn from a study of radiation and T cells in renal cell carcinoma. Produced via immunoSEQ multiplex PCR; TCRdb's table is partial and in-frame only. Here the sample spans roughly 10,000 clones, nearly 60% being singletons. The V gene's germline CDR1 is SGHDN and CDR2 FVKESK. The germline V and J ends were trimmed by 1 base and 4 bases, with 14 bases remaining between them. The CDR3 has 15 amino acids. Treatment in this sample: treatment-naive control, cytoreductive nephrectomy. The clonotype originates from a man aged 40-49 years with renal cell carcinoma. The sample here was tumor tissue, taken from a patient whose treatment was nephrectomy without radiotherapy. The chain employs TRBV14 and TRBJ2-7; D is unresolved. The CDR3 loop is CASSQAEVGFYEQYF. The CDR3 bases are TGTGCCAGCAGCCAAGCTGAAGTGGGTTTTTACGAGCAGTACTTC.